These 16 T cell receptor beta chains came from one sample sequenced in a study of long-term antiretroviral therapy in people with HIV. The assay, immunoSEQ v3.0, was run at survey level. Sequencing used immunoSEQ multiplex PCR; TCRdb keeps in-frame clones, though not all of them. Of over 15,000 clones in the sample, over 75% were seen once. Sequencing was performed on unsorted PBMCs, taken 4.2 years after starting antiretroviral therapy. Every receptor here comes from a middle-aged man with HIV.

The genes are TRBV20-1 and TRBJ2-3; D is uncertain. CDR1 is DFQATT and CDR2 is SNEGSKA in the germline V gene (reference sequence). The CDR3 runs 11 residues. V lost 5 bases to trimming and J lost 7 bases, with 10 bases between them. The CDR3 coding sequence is TGCAGTGCTTACGATGTTTATACGCAGTATTTT. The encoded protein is CSAYDVYTQYF.

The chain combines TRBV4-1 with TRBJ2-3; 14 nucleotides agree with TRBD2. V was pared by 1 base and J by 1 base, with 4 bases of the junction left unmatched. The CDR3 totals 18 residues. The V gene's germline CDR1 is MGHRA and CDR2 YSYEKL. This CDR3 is CASSQAGGLAGGTDTQYF. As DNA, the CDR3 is TGCGCCAGCAGCCAAGCCGGGGGACTAGCGGGGGGCACAGATACGCAGTATTTT.

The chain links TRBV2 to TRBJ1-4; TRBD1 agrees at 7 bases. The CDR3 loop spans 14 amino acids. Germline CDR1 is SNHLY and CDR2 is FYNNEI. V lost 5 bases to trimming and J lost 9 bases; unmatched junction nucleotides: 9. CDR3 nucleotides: TGTGCCAGCAGTAGACAGGGTGAAGTGAAAAAACTGTTTTTT. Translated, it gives CASSRQGEVKKLFF.

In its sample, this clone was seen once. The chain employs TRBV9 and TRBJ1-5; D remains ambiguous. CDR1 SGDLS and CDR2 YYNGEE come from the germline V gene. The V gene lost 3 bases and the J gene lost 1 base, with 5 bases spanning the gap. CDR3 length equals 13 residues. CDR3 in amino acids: CASSDSSNQPQHF. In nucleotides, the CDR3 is TGTGCCAGCAGCGATAGCAGCAATCAGCCCCAGCATTTT. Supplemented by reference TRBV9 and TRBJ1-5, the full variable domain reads DSGVTQTPKHLITATGQRVTLRCSPRSGDLSVYWYQQSLDQGLQFLIQYYNGEERAKGNILERFSAQQFPDLHSELNLSSLELGDSALYFCASSDSSNQPQHFGDGTRLSIL.

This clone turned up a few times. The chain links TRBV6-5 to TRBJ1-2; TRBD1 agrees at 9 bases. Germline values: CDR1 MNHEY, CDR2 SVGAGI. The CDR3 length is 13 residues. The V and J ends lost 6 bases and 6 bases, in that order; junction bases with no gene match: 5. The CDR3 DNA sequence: TGTGCCAGCAGCTCCGGGACAGGGCATGGCTACACCTTC. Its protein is CASSSGTGHGYTF.

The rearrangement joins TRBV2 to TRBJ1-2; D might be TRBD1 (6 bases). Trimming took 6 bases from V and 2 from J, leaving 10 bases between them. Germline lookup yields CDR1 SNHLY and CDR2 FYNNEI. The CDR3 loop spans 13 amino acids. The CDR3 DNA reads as TGTGCCAGCAGAGGCACAGGGAACTATGGCTACACCTTC. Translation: CASRGTGNYGYTF.

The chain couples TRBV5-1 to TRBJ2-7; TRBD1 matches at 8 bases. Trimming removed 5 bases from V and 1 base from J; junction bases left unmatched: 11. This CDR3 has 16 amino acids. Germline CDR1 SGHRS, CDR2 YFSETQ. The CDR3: CASSLLRTGMSYEQYF. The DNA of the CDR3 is TGCGCCAGCAGTTTACTTAGGACAGGGATGTCCTACGAGCAGTACTTC.

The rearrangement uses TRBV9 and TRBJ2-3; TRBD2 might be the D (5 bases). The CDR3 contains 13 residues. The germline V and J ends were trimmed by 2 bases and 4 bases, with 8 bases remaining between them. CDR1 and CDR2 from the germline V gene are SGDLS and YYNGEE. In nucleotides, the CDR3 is TGTGCCAGCAGCGTGAGGGAGCCAGATACGCAGTATTTT. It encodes CASSVREPDTQYF. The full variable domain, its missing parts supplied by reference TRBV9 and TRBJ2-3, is DSGVTQTPKHLITATGQRVTLRCSPRSGDLSVYWYQQSLDQGLQFLIQYYNGEERAKGNILERFSAQQFPDLHSELNLSSLELGDSALYFCASSVREPDTQYFGPGTRLTVL.

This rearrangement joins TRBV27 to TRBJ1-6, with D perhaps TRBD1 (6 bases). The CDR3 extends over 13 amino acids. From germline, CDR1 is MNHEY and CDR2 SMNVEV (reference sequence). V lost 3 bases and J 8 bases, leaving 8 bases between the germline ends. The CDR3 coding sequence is TGTGCCAGCAGTTTCTCAGGGGATTCACCCCTCCACTTT. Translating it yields CASSFSGDSPLHF.

CDR3 sequence reads: CASSLVGGQETQYF. The CDR3 DNA follows: TGTGCCAGCAGCTTAGTGGGGGGTCAAGAGACCCAGTACTTC. The rearrangement uses TRBV7-7 and TRBJ2-5, with D maybe TRBD2 (6 bases). The CDR3 covers 14 residues. Trimming removed 1 base from V and 2 bases from J, with 8 bases in between. From germline, CDR1 is SSHAT and CDR2 FNYEAQ (reference sequence).

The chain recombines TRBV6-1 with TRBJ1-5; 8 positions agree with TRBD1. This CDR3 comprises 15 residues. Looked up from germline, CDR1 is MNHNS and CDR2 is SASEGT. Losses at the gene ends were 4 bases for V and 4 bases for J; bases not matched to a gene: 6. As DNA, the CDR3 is TGTGCCAGCAGTGTGGGACAGGCGGTGAATCAGCCCCAGCATTTT. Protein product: CASSVGQAVNQPQHF.

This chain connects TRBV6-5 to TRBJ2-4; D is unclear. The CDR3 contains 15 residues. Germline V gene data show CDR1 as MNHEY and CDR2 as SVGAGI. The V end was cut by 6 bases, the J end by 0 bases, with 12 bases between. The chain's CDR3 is CASSLTELAKNIQYF. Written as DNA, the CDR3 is TGTGCCAGCAGCCTTACTGAGCTAGCCAAAAACATTCAGTACTTC.

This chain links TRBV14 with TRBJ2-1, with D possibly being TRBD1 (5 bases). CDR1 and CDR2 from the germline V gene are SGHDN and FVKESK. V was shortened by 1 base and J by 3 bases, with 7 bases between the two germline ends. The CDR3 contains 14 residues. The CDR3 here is CASSQAGYYNEQFF. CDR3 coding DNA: TGTGCCAGCAGCCAAGCAGGGTACTACAATGAGCAGTTCTTC. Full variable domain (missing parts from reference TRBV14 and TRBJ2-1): EAGVTQFPSHSVIEKGQTVTLRCDPISGHDNLYWYRRVMGKEIKFLLHFVKESKQDESGMPNNRFLAERTGGTYSTLKVQPAELEDSGVYFCASSQAGYYNEQFFGPGTRLTVL.

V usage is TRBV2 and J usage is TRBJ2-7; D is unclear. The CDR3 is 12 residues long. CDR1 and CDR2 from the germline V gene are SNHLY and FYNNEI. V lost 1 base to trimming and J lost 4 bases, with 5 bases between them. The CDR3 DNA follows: TGTGCCAGCAGTGAAGAAGTTTACGAGCAGTACTTC. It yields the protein CASSEEVYEQYF.

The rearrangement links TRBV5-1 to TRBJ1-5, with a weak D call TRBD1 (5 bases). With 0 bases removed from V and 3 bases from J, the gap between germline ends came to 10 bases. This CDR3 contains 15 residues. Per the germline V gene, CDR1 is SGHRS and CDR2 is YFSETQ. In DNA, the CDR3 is TGCGCCAGCAGCTTGGCCGGGGGGAACAATCAGCCCCAGCATTTT. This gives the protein CASSLAGGNNQPQHF.

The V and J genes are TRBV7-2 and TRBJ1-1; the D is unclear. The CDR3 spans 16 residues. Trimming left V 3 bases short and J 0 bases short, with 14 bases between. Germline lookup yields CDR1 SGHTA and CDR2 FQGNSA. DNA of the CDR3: TGTGCCAGCAGCTTTGGAGTAGGCCGGATGAACACTGAAGCTTTCTTT. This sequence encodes CASSFGVGRMNTEAFF. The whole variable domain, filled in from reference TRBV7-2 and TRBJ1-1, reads GAGVSQSPSNKVTEKGKDVELRCDPISGHTALYWYRQSLGQGLEFLIYFQGNSAPDKSGLPSDRFSAERTGGSVSTLTIQRTQQEDSAVYLCASSFGVGRMNTEAFFGQGTRLTVV.